This TCR beta chain was captured by sequencing in a study of cytomegalovirus exposure and HLA in healthy donors. Study observations and caveats: A highly shared variant cluster was judged a likely technical artifact.

Regarding this clone: Its antigen is unidentified.

Primers for the PCR totalled 60 Vbeta and 13 Jbeta. Some clones are missing from TCRdb's copy, which holds only in-frame ones; the method was immunoSEQ multiplex PCR. The data contain around 100,000 clones, around 77% of them singletons. V shed 5 bases and J 5 bases; nucleotides not matched to a gene: 6. The germline V gene has CDR1 SEHNR and CDR2 FQNEAQ (reference sequence). The CDR3 spans 14 residues. The specimen sequenced was PBMCs. The source is a woman in her 30s in good health and CMV-seropositive. V and J are TRBV7-9 and TRBJ2-3, with 8 bases fitting TRBD2. CDR3 bases: TGTGCCAGCAGCCGGCCCACTAGCGGAGATACGCAGTATTTT. It encodes CASSRPTSGDTQYF.